Listed here are 2 T cell receptor beta chains from one sample, sequenced in a study of shared clonotypes between healthy human individuals. Generated by immunoSEQ multiplex PCR, the TCRdb table keeps only in-frame clones and is missing some. The repertoire holds around 700,000 clones, with 72% as singletons. Sequenced material: memory CD4+ T cells sorted from blood. Noted subset: CD45RA-negative fraction. Receptors originate from a woman in her twenties or thirties in good health.

The chain links TRBV9 to TRBJ1-5, with a possible D match to TRBD1 (5 bases). The V end lost 0 bases, the J end lost 6 bases, and 10 bases lay between the germline ends. Germline lookup yields CDR1 SGDLS and CDR2 YYNGEE. The CDR3 spans 14 residues. The CDR3 protein is CASSVGQGTQPQHF. The CDR3 nucleotides read TGTGCCAGCAGCGTAGGGCAGGGCACTCAGCCCCAGCATTTT. The complete variable domain, with remaining parts taken from reference TRBV9 and TRBJ1-5, reads DSGVTQTPKHLITATGQRVTLRCSPRSGDLSVYWYQQSLDQGLQFLIQYYNGEERAKGNILERFSAQQFPDLHSELNLSSLELGDSALYFCASSVGQGTQPQHFGDGTRLSIL.

This clone showed up just once. The rearrangement links TRBV4-1 to TRBJ2-7, with 7 bases fitting TRBD2. V shed 4 bases and J 6 bases; nucleotides not matched to a gene: 9. This CDR3 is 14 amino acids long. Germline CDR1 reads MGHRA; CDR2 reads YSYEKL. The CDR3 DNA reads TGCGCCAGCAGCCGAACCCCATGGGGGGGCGAGCAGTACTTC. Its translation is CASSRTPWGGEQYF.